This TCR beta chain is drawn from a study of blood T cell repertoires in COVID-19. The germline gives CDR1 SGHNT, CDR2 YYREEE (reference sequence). CDR3 length equals 18 residues. The V segment lost 4 bases and the J segment 0 bases; nucleotides outside the gene matches: 13. Participants had their cohort set by participant-reported clinical history. Authors' methods: Amplification of reference gene primers provided the estimated nucleated cell counts. Clones were read by immunoSEQ multiplex PCR, and TCRdb kept only the in-frame ones, dropping some. D and trimming were read from the DNA, whereas the V and J calls and clone size are those reported in that table. The repertoire includes about 280,000 clones, 70% to 90% of them detected once, and around 0.9% sits in the top ten.

This sequence originates from a woman in her twenties or thirties who had recovered from COVID-19. The chain combines TRBV5-4 with TRBJ1-2; 9 positions match TRBD1. The specimen sequenced was PBMCs or T cells enriched from blood (not recorded which). The CDR3 sequence is CASSPELHRGRSNYGYTF. The CDR3 DNA follows: TGTGCCAGCAGCCCAGAGCTCCACAGGGGGCGGTCTAACTATGGCTACACCTTC.